Reported below is one TCR beta chain. Its specificity is not known. Amplification used 60 Vbeta primers and 13 Jbeta primers. The assay was immunoSEQ multiplex PCR, and TCRdb's table has in-frame clones only and misses some. The sample contains 120,000 to 150,000 clones, roughly three fifths of which appear only once. The data derive from a study of cytomegalovirus exposure and HLA in healthy donors. Germline-derived CDR1 and CDR2 are SGHTA and FQGTGA. Trimming stripped 2 bases from V and 1 base from J, with 14 bases between. The CDR3 has 16 amino acids. Study observations and caveats: According to an earlier analysis, most TCR beta V segments yielded productive rearrangements about 87% or about 30% of the time. An Asian-associated ancestry cluster reportedly showed fewer N-insertions than the roughly 670-donor mean in a later analysis.

V is TRBV7-3 and J is TRBJ1-1, with D unclear. The sequence derives from a woman aged 55-69 years in good health and CMV-seronegative. Sequencing used PBMCs. CDR3 residues: CASSLYGFEANTEAFF. The CDR3 DNA sequence: TGTGCCAGCAGCTTATACGGTTTTGAAGCGAACACTGAAGCTTTCTTT.